Listed below are T cell receptor beta chains from one sample, sequenced in a study of blood T cell repertoires in COVID-19. The data were produced by immunoSEQ multiplex PCR, yet TCRdb's version contains in-frame clones alone and is incomplete. The sample holds roughly 240,000 clones; around 89% are singletons and the top ten take 2% to 3%. Material for sequencing was PBMCs or T cells enriched from blood (not recorded which). The receptors shown here come from a woman aged 40 to 50 with acute COVID-19. Both conserved end residues are part of each CDR3. The order of the fields is J gene, V gene, CDR3 protein.

J gene: TRBJ2-1
V gene: TRBV18
CDR3 protein: CASSPGGGWNEQFF

J gene: TRBJ1-6
V gene: TRBV25-1
CDR3 protein: CASSASSYNSPLHF

J gene: TRBJ2-4
V gene: TRBV27
CDR3 protein: CASSSGQLGKNIQYF

J gene: TRBJ2-2
V gene: TRBV3-1/TRBV3-2
CDR3 protein: CASSRSSGGYNTGELFF

J gene: TRBJ2-2
V gene: TRBV7-9
CDR3 protein: CASSLGAGNTGELFF

J gene: TRBJ1-1
V gene: TRBV29-1
CDR3 protein: CSAYARSRDTEAFF

J gene: TRBJ2-2
V gene: TRBV5-6
CDR3 protein: CASSYGLAGKAGELFF

J gene: TRBJ1-2
V gene: TRBV2
CDR3 protein: CASSREGTGGRYTF

J gene: TRBJ1-1
V gene: TRBV5-1
CDR3 protein: CASSSLGQPEAFF

J gene: TRBJ2-1
V gene: TRBV24-1
CDR3 protein: CATSDFFSPSGSYNEQFF

J gene: TRBJ1-5
V gene: TRBV28
CDR3 protein: CASSPAGDTYQPQHF

J gene: TRBJ2-2
V gene: TRBV14
CDR3 protein: CASSQFVGNTGELFF

J gene: TRBJ1-6
V gene: TRBV6-5
CDR3 protein: CASSPLTGRESPLHF

J gene: TRBJ1-2
V gene: TRBV9
CDR3 protein: CASSVATVPYGYTF

J gene: TRBJ1-6
V gene: TRBV21-1
CDR3 protein: CASITQGDAYNSPLHF

J gene: TRBJ2-3
V gene: TRBV5-1
CDR3 protein: CASSLGQGLTDTQYF

J gene: TRBJ2-3
V gene: TRBV7-8
CDR3 protein: CASSSRLAGGTGDTQYF

J gene: TRBJ1-5
V gene: TRBV6-5
CDR3 protein: CASSRGDGSNQPQHF

J gene: TRBJ2-7
V gene: TRBV6-5
CDR3 protein: CASNPAGYYEQYF

J gene: TRBJ2-1
V gene: TRBV7-2
CDR3 protein: CASSLGLTYNEQFF

J gene: TRBJ1-1
V gene: TRBV28
CDR3 protein: CASSFGSREAFF

J gene: TRBJ2-5
V gene: TRBV24-1
CDR3 protein: CATSDGTSGGETQYF

J gene: TRBJ2-7
V gene: TRBV6-5
CDR3 protein: CASSSPGIGSYEQYF

J gene: TRBJ2-4
V gene: TRBV11-2
CDR3 protein: CASSGTSGRAGNIQYF

J gene: TRBJ1-2
V gene: TRBV18
CDR3 protein: CASSPLEGANYGYTF

J gene: TRBJ1-6
V gene: TRBV2
CDR3 protein: CASRTGIENSPLHF

J gene: TRBJ1-2
V gene: TRBV7-2
CDR3 protein: CASSLGQIPYGYTF

J gene: TRBJ2-3
V gene: TRBV5-1
CDR3 protein: CASRGGGGVPLRTDTQYF

J gene: TRBJ2-5
V gene: TRBV30
CDR3 protein: CAWSVGGRGETQYF